This is a list of T cell receptor beta chains from one sample in a study of T cells of healthy individuals. TCRdb reanalysed the 5' RACE reads using MiXCR and keeps one entry per CDR3 protein. The data contain fewer than 90,000 distinct CDR3 sequences, approximately 4.7% of them singletons. Receptors originate from a female donor in good health. The CDR3 runs from the conserved cysteine through the conserved F or W. Each record gives: V gene, D gene, clone size, J gene, CDR3 protein, CDR3 DNA. The D gene is left open where the match is weak. Only some rows state a clone size, as once, few, many or a class for expanded clones.

v_gene: TRBV24-1; d_gene: .; abundance: few; j_gene: TRBJ1-2; CDR3aa: CATSKGKSENYGYTF; CDR3nt: TGTGCCACCAGTAAGGGGAAGTCAGAAAACTATGGCTACACCTTC
v_gene: TRBV5-8; d_gene: .; abundance: .; j_gene: TRBJ1-2; CDR3aa: CASSLNVEGAVDYTF; CDR3nt: TGTGCCAGCAGCTTGAATGTGGAGGGAGCAGTTGACTACACCTTC
v_gene: TRBV23-1; d_gene: TRBD2; abundance: many; j_gene: TRBJ2-7; CDR3aa: CASSQILLGREGPNGYEQYF; CDR3nt: TGCGCCAGCAGTCAAATCCTCTTGGGGCGGGAGGGCCCAAATGGGTACGAGCAGTACTTC
v_gene: TRBV12-3/TRBV12-4; d_gene: .; abundance: many; j_gene: TRBJ2-3; CDR3aa: CASRGELGTDTQYF; CDR3nt: TGTGCCAGCAGAGGGGAGTTGGGCACAGATACGCAGTATTTT
v_gene: TRBV4-2; d_gene: .; abundance: few; j_gene: TRBJ1-6; CDR3aa: CASSPKARDGRNSPLHF; CDR3nt: TGTGCCAGCAGCCCCAAAGCCCGGGACGGACGAAATTCACCCCTCCACTTT
v_gene: TRBV6-2/TRBV6-3; d_gene: .; abundance: .; j_gene: TRBJ2-7; CDR3aa: CASSYVGFDEQYF; CDR3nt: TGTGCCAGCAGTTACGTGGGTTTCGACGAGCAGTACTTC
v_gene: TRBV27; d_gene: .; abundance: many; j_gene: TRBJ2-6; CDR3aa: CASSHRGANVLTF; CDR3nt: TGTGCCAGCAGTCATAGGGGGGCCAACGTCCTGACTTTC
v_gene: TRBV3-1; d_gene: TRBD2; abundance: medium-sized; j_gene: TRBJ2-1; CDR3aa: CASTRGLAGDSNEQFF; CDR3nt: TGTGCCAGCACCCGGGGACTAGCGGGAGACTCCAATGAGCAGTTCTTC
v_gene: TRBV30; d_gene: .; abundance: many; j_gene: TRBJ1-3; CDR3aa: CAWSAAGRISGNTIYF; CDR3nt: TGTGCCTGGAGTGCAGCTGGCCGGATCTCTGGAAACACCATATATTTT
v_gene: TRBV20-1; d_gene: .; abundance: many; j_gene: TRBJ1-1; CDR3aa: CSARSVQSGGTEAFF; CDR3nt: TGCAGTGCTAGATCCGTCCAATCGGGGGGCACTGAAGCTTTCTTT
v_gene: TRBV20-1; d_gene: .; abundance: many; j_gene: TRBJ2-7; CDR3aa: CSAKSPPYEQYF; CDR3nt: TGCAGTGCCAAAAGTCCTCCCTACGAGCAGTACTTC
v_gene: TRBV7-3; d_gene: .; abundance: many; j_gene: TRBJ2-7; CDR3aa: CASSLNPSESQYF; CDR3nt: TGTGCCAGCAGCTTAAATCCTAGCGAGTCGCAGTACTTC
v_gene: TRBV28; d_gene: .; abundance: many; j_gene: TRBJ2-1; CDR3aa: CASSLRSYNEQFF; CDR3nt: TGTGCCAGCAGTTTACGGAGCTACAATGAGCAGTTCTTC
v_gene: TRBV14; d_gene: TRBD2; abundance: .; j_gene: TRBJ2-7; CDR3aa: CASSGEREGLNEQYF; CDR3nt: TGTGCCAGCAGCGGGGAGCGGGAGGGCCTTAACGAGCAGTACTTC
v_gene: TRBV28; d_gene: .; abundance: many; j_gene: TRBJ1-4; CDR3aa: CASTNEPRGEKLFF; CDR3nt: TGTGCCAGCACCAATGAACCTAGGGGTGAAAAACTGTTTTTT
v_gene: TRBV20-1; d_gene: TRBD1; abundance: many; j_gene: TRBJ2-7; CDR3aa: CSAPPTGTGNEQYF; CDR3nt: TGCAGTGCCCCCCCGACAGGGACGGGGAACGAGCAGTACTTC
v_gene: TRBV7-2; d_gene: .; abundance: many; j_gene: TRBJ2-5; CDR3aa: CASSLPSETQYF; CDR3nt: TGTGCCAGCAGCTTACCGAGTGAGACCCAGTACTTC
v_gene: TRBV30; d_gene: .; abundance: .; j_gene: TRBJ1-6; CDR3aa: CAWTSLSRWSSPLHF; CDR3nt: TGTGCCTGGACATCCTTGAGTAGGTGGAGTTCACCCCTCCACTTT
v_gene: TRBV10-3; d_gene: TRBD1; abundance: many; j_gene: TRBJ2-7; CDR3aa: CAISPRPLQGERYEQYF; CDR3nt: TGTGCCATCAGCCCCCGACCTCTACAGGGGGAAAGGTACGAGCAGTACTTC
v_gene: TRBV9; d_gene: .; abundance: .; j_gene: TRBJ1-5; CDR3aa: CASSAYGDSNQPQHF; CDR3nt: TGTGCCAGCAGCGCGTATGGTGATAGCAATCAGCCCCAGCATTTT
v_gene: TRBV28; d_gene: TRBD2; abundance: many; j_gene: TRBJ2-6; CDR3aa: CASSLGGPSGANVLTF; CDR3nt: TGTGCCAGCAGTTTGGGAGGGCCCTCTGGGGCCAACGTCCTGACTTTC
v_gene: TRBV2; d_gene: .; abundance: many; j_gene: TRBJ2-1; CDR3aa: CASSEERSQFF; CDR3nt: TGTGCCAGCAGTGAGGAGCGATCTCAGTTCTTC
v_gene: TRBV3-1; d_gene: TRBD2; abundance: .; j_gene: TRBJ2-4; CDR3aa: CASSQGETSGTKNIQYF; CDR3nt: TGTGCCAGCAGCCAAGGAGAGACTAGCGGGACCAAAAACATTCAGTACTTC
v_gene: TRBV11-2; d_gene: TRBD2; abundance: many; j_gene: TRBJ2-7; CDR3aa: CASSLTSGTIEQYF; CDR3nt: TGTGCCAGCAGCCTGACTAGCGGGACAATCGAGCAGTACTTC
v_gene: TRBV27; d_gene: .; abundance: .; j_gene: TRBJ2-3; CDR3aa: CASSFLNTDTQYF; CDR3nt: TGTGCCAGCAGTTTCCTTAACACAGATACGCAGTATTTT
v_gene: TRBV4-1; d_gene: .; abundance: .; j_gene: TRBJ2-1; CDR3aa: CASSQGRAFSYNEQFF; CDR3nt: TGCGCCAGCAGCCAGGGGAGAGCTTTCTCCTACAATGAGCAGTTCTTC
v_gene: TRBV12-3/TRBV12-4; d_gene: .; abundance: many; j_gene: TRBJ1-1; CDR3aa: CASGTNVGTEAFF; CDR3nt: TGTGCCAGCGGAACAAACGTGGGCACTGAAGCTTTCTTT
v_gene: TRBV5-6; d_gene: TRBD2; abundance: many; j_gene: TRBJ2-3; CDR3aa: CASSFKTSGTRADTQYF; CDR3nt: TGTGCCAGCAGCTTTAAGACTAGCGGGACACGGGCAGATACGCAGTATTTT
v_gene: TRBV7-3; d_gene: TRBD2; abundance: few; j_gene: TRBJ2-5; CDR3aa: CASSLGGTTQETQYF; CDR3nt: TGTGCCAGCAGCTTAGGGGGGACTACTCAAGAGACCCAGTACTTC
v_gene: TRBV7-8; d_gene: .; abundance: .; j_gene: TRBJ1-3; CDR3aa: CASSIGAGPTGNTIYF; CDR3nt: TGTGCCAGCAGCATAGGGGCAGGGCCGACTGGAAACACCATATATTTT
v_gene: TRBV7-9; d_gene: .; abundance: .; j_gene: TRBJ2-1; CDR3aa: CASRSGNEQFF; CDR3nt: TGTGCCAGCAGGAGTGGCAATGAGCAGTTCTTC
v_gene: TRBV28; d_gene: .; abundance: many; j_gene: TRBJ2-7; CDR3aa: CASSRGTPPYEQYF; CDR3nt: TGTGCCAGCAGTCGGGGGACACCCCCCTACGAGCAGTACTTC
v_gene: TRBV6-1; d_gene: .; abundance: .; j_gene: TRBJ1-5; CDR3aa: CASSEARQEDQPQHF; CDR3nt: TGTGCCAGCAGTGAAGCGCGTCAGGAGGATCAGCCCCAGCATTTT
v_gene: TRBV6-6; d_gene: TRBD1; abundance: few; j_gene: TRBJ2-3; CDR3aa: CASRGPGQGFLGSGTRDTQYF; CDR3nt: TGTGCCAGCAGGGGACCGGGACAGGGGTTTTTGGGTAGCGGGACACGGGATACGCAGTATTTT
v_gene: TRBV6-6; d_gene: .; abundance: many; j_gene: TRBJ2-2; CDR3aa: CASSSGRNTGELFF; CDR3nt: TGTGCCAGCAGTTCTGGGAGGAACACCGGGGAGCTGTTTTTT
v_gene: TRBV7-3; d_gene: .; abundance: few; j_gene: TRBJ2-3; CDR3aa: CASSSSPGTTQYF; CDR3nt: TGTGCCAGCAGCTCATCCCCGGGTACTACGCAGTATTTT
v_gene: TRBV4-1; d_gene: TRBD1; abundance: many; j_gene: TRBJ1-2; CDR3aa: CASSQEPPTGTANYGYTF; CDR3nt: TGCGCCAGCAGCCAAGAGCCTCCGACCGGGACAGCCAACTATGGCTACACCTTC